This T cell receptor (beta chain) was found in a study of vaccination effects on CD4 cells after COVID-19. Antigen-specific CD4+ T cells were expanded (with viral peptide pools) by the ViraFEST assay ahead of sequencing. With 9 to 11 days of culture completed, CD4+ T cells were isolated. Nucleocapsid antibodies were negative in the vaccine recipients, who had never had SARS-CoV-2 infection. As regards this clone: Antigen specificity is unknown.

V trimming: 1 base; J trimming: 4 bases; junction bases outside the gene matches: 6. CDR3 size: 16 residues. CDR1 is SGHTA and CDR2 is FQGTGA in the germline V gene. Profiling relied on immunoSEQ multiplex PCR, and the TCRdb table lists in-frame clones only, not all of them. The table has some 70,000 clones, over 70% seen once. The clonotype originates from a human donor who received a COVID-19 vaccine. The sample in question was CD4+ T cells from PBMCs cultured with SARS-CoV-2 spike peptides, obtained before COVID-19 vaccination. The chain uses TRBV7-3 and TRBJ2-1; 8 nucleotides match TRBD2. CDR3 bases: TGTGCCAGCAGCTTAAACGGCGGGGGGCTATACAATGAGCAGTTCTTC. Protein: CASSLNGGGLYNEQFF.